This T cell receptor (beta chain) came from a study of cytomegalovirus exposure and HLA in healthy donors. On the study more broadly: Among the 398 genotyped donors, approximately 80% were placed in the Caucasian-associated ancestry cluster.

Primers for the PCR totalled 60 Vbeta and 13 Jbeta. Libraries were prepared by immunoSEQ multiplex PCR; TCRdb keeps only in-frame clonotypes and omits some of them. Of approximately 140,000 clones detected, about 84% appear once; the ten largest clones hold roughly 1.1%. A single count supports this clone. This CDR3 has 14 amino acids. V lost 5 bases to trimming and J lost 6 bases, with 16 bases between them. Germline lookup yields CDR1 SNHLY and CDR2 FYNNEI. The sequence came from a boy aged 5-17 years in good health and CMV-seronegative. Sample: PBMCs. The chain uses TRBV2 and TRBJ1-2, with D perhaps matching TRBD1 (5 bases). The DNA of the CDR3 is TGTGCCAGCAGTATCCGGGAGGCGACAGATGGCTACACCTTC. Translating gives CASSIREATDGYTF.